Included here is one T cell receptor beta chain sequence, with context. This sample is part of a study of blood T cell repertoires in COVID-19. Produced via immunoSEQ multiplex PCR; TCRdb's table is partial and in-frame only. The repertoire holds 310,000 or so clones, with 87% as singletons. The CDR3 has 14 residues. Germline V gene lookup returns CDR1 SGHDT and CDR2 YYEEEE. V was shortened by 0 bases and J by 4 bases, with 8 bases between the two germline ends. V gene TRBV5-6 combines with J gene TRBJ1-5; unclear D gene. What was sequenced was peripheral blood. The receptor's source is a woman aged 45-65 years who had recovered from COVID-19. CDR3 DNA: TGTGCCAGCAGCTTGGGTCGCGGGAATCAGCCCCAGCATTTT. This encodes CASSLGRGNQPQHF.